Following are 20 T cell receptor beta chains from one sample sequenced in a study of regulatory T cells in long-lasting Graves disease. Documented time point: persistent/refractory GD, antithyroid drugs over 5 years with positive TRAb. PBMC RNA served as the TCR library source. According to the study, TCR beta libraries were built with iRepertoire HTBI primers and CDR3-region Arm-PCR. MiXCR, run by TCRdb on the multiplex PCR reads, gives a single entry per CDR3 protein. The repertoire has 300,000 to 400,000 distinct CDR3 sequences, around a fifth of them found once; the top ten carry about 29%. Source: peripheral blood mononuclear cells (PBMCs), taken when the disease was refractory, from a patient treated with antithyroid drugs. Source of these receptors: a female donor with Graves disease.

This clonotype was seen more than once but under ten times. The CDR3 spells CASSLTAGGGYEQYF. For the CDR3, the DNA is TGCGCCAGCAGCTTGACGGCAGGGGGAGGGTACGAGCAGTACTTC. J is TRBJ2-7 and V is TRBV5-1; tentatively, D is TRBD1 or TRBD2 (7 bases each). Deletions cut 1 base from V and 4 bases from J, with 15 bases between. The germline CDR1 and CDR2 sequences are SGHRS and YFSETQ. The CDR3 loop spans 15 amino acids.

This clonotype has at least ten counts. The rearrangement uses TRBV2 and TRBJ1-2, with D perhaps TRBD1 (5 bases). V shed 8 bases and J shed 4 bases, with 14 bases lying between them. CDR3 length: 13 amino acids. Germline values: CDR1 SNHLY, CDR2 FYNNEI. The CDR3 nucleotides are TGTGCCAGCGATCGAGGGGTGGGCTATGGCTACACCTTC. It codes for CASDRGVGYGYTF.

V and J are TRBV18 and TRBJ2-7; TRBD2 matches at 8 bases. This CDR3 has 18 amino acids. Germline CDR1 and CDR2: KGHSH and LQKENI. V lost 6 bases, J lost 3 bases, and 19 bases stayed unmatched. The CDR3 nucleotides read TGTGCCAGCTCCCACGGTGGGAGCGGGAGCTTAGGGAACTACGAGCAGTACTTC. Protein: CASSHGGSGSLGNYEQYF.

This chain joins TRBV30 and TRBJ1-1, with a tentative D call TRBD1 (5 bases). Trimming pared 0 bases from V and 0 bases from J, leaving 8 bases between. The CDR3 covers 14 residues. The germline CDR1 and CDR2 sequences are GTSNPN and SVGIG (reference sequence). The CDR3 reads CAWSVRGVNTEAFF. As DNA, the CDR3 is TGTGCCTGGAGTGTACGGGGGGTGAACACTGAAGCTTTCTTT.

This clonotype was observed a few times. This chain connects TRBV9 to TRBJ1-2; D ambiguous. V was clipped by 3 bases and J by 4 bases, with 7 bases between them. This CDR3 has 12 amino acids. From germline, CDR1 is SGDLS and CDR2 YYNGEE. CDR3: CASSGNTYGYTF. For the CDR3, the DNA is TGTGCCAGCAGCGGGAACACCTATGGCTACACCTTC.

This clonotype was seen only a few times. V gene TRBV18 combines with J gene TRBJ2-2, with D uncertain. The CDR3 is 13 residues long. CDR1 and CDR2 from the germline V gene are KGHSH and LQKENI. With 4 bases removed from V and 4 bases from J, the gap between germline ends came to 7 bases. The CDR3 DNA reads as TGTGCCAGCTCACTGACAAGCACCGGGGAGCTGTTTTTT. Amino acids: CASSLTSTGELFF.

This chain connects TRBV6-5 to TRBJ1-5; D remains ambiguous. The V and J ends lost 0 bases and 6 bases respectively, with 9 bases between them. The CDR3 sequence is 14 residues long. Germline CDR1 MNHEY, CDR2 SVGAGI. As DNA, the CDR3 is TGTGCCAGCAGTTACTCGGCGGTTGGTCAGCCCCAGCATTTT. Translated: CASSYSAVGQPQHF.

The chain joins TRBV18 to TRBJ1-1; D may be TRBD1 (6 bases). V lost 5 bases to trimming and J lost 3 bases, with 13 bases between them. Germline V gene lookup returns CDR1 KGHSH and CDR2 LQKENI. The CDR3 sequence is 14 residues long. The CDR3 protein is CASSETRGHTEAFF. CDR3 DNA: TGTGCCAGCTCAGAAACCAGGGGCCACACTGAAGCTTTCTTT.

This clonotype was counted at least ten times. The chain joins TRBV6-1 to TRBJ2-2; D is perhaps TRBD2 (6 bases). V lost 4 bases and J 7 bases, leaving 16 bases between the germline ends. This CDR3 comprises 15 residues. In germline, CDR1 is MNHNS, CDR2 SASEGT. The CDR3 loop is CASSAVAAWGGELFF. The CDR3 DNA sequence: TGTGCCAGCAGTGCAGTAGCGGCTTGGGGCGGGGAGCTGTTTTTT.

This clonotype was found many times. The J gene is TRBJ2-7, the V gene TRBV7-6, with TRBD2 matching 8 bases. The CDR3 is 16 residues long. The V gene end was trimmed by 1 base and the J gene end by 3 bases; junction bases not matched to a gene: 8. The germline CDR1 and CDR2 sequences are SGHVS and FNYEAQ. CDR3 DNA: TGTGCCAGCAGCTTAGAATCCTCGACTAGCGACTACGAGCAGTACTTC. The encoded protein is CASSLESSTSDYEQYF.

This clonotype appeared many times. The chain has TRBV2 and TRBJ1-4; D unclear. V dropped 7 bases and J dropped 0 bases, with 6 bases sitting between them. CDR3 length equals 13 residues. In germline, CDR1 is SNHLY, CDR2 FYNNEI. This CDR3 reads CASIAATNEKLFF. The CDR3 nucleotides are TGTGCCAGCATTGCAGCAACTAATGAAAAACTGTTTTTT.

This clonotype appeared many times. This chain joins TRBV20-1 and TRBJ2-7, with 10 bases lining up with TRBD2. In germline, CDR1 is DFQATT, CDR2 SNEGSKA (reference sequence). This CDR3 comprises 15 residues. V was pared by 0 bases and J by 6 bases, with 8 bases of the junction left unmatched. CDR3 in DNA: TGCAGTGCTAGAGATTGGCTAGCGGGGGTTGGCGAGCAGTACTTC. Protein sequence: CSARDWLAGVGEQYF.

Comment on this clonotype: A much larger clone differs by one base, so this may be a read error. Here the CDR3 DNA reads TGTGCCAGCAGCTTACCCCCCAGACAGCGCTATAATTCACCCCCCCACTTT. Protein product: CASSLPPRQRYNSPPHF. The chain carries TRBV11-3 and TRBJ1-6, with TRBD1 as a possible D gene (5 bases). Germline loops: CDR1 SGHNT, CDR2 YENEEA. The length of the CDR3 is 17 residues. Together with reference TRBV11-3 and TRBJ1-6, the CDR3 gives the full variable domain: EAGVVQSPRYKIIEKKQPVAFWCNPISGHNTLYWYLQNLGQGPELLIRYENEEAVDDSQLPKDRFSAERLKGVDSTLKIQPAELGDSAVYLCASSLPPRQRYNSPPHFGNGTRLTVT.

The chain uses TRBV20-1 and TRBJ2-7, with D possibly matching TRBD1 (6 bases). Germline lookup yields CDR1 DFQATT and CDR2 SNEGSKA (reference sequence). This CDR3 region has 16 residues. V dropped 6 bases and J dropped 2 bases, with 23 bases sitting between them. CDR3 sequence: CSARITPRGTAYEQYF. For the CDR3, the DNA is TGCAGTGCACGCATCACACCCAGGGGCACCGCCTACGAGCAGTACTTC.

This chain joins TRBV2 and TRBJ2-1, with D perhaps matching TRBD2 (6 bases). Trimming stripped 11 bases from V and 1 base from J, with 12 bases between. Germline loops: CDR1 SNHLY, CDR2 FYNNEI. The CDR3 is made up of 13 amino acids. This CDR3 reads CAGRLGSYNEQFF. The CDR3 coding sequence is TGTGCCGGGAGGCTAGGTTCCTACAATGAGCAGTTCTTC.

This clonotype was observed many times. CDR3 DNA sequence: TGTGCCATCAGTGAACAACAGGGAGCCTCGGCTAATGAAAAACTGTTTTTT. Translated, it gives CAISEQQGASANEKLFF. This rearrangement joins TRBV10-3 to TRBJ1-4; the D gene is possibly TRBD1 (6 bases). CDR3 length: 17 amino acids. V shed 3 bases and J shed 3 bases, with 17 bases lying between them. Germline V gene data show CDR1 as ENHRY and CDR2 as SYGVKD.

In this sample, this clonotype turned up a few times. This chain links TRBV10-3 with TRBJ2-6; tentative D call: TRBD1 (6 bases). Trimming stripped 8 bases from V and 3 bases from J, with 17 bases between. This CDR3 is 16 amino acids long. CDR1 is ENHRY, CDR2 SYGVKD, per germline. CDR3 residues: CAIGSNRAGGANVLTF. CDR3 bases: TGTGCCATCGGAAGTAACAGGGCTGGTGGGGCCAACGTCCTGACTTTC.

This clonotype was observed a handful of times. The rearrangement links TRBV7-9 to TRBJ1-1; tentatively, D is TRBD1 (5 bases). Germline V gene sequence: CDR1 SEHNR, CDR2 FQNEAQ (reference sequence). The CDR3 totals 12 residues. V shed 1 base and J shed 8 bases, with 8 bases lying between them. The CDR3 DNA sequence: TGTGCCAGCAGCTTAGTCTGGGGCGAAGCTTTCTTT. This sequence encodes CASSLVWGEAFF. The full variable domain, completed using reference TRBV7-9 and TRBJ1-1, is DTGVSQNPRHKITKRGQNVTFRCDPISEHNRLYWYRQTLGQGPEFLTYFQNEAQLEKSRLLSDRFSAERPKGSFSTLEIQRTEQGDSAMYLCASSLVWGEAFFGQGTRLTVV.

This clonotype was seen only a few times. CDR3 sequence (DNA): TGTGCCAGCAGCTTAGAGAGTCACGCGAACACTGAAGCTTTCTTT. It translates to CASSLESHANTEAFF. The chain joins TRBV13 to TRBJ1-1; D is uncertain. Germline CDR1 is PRHDT and CDR2 is FYEKMQ (reference sequence). The CDR3 loop spans 15 amino acids. V was shortened by 1 base and J by 1 base, with 10 bases between the two germline ends.

This clonotype was counted many times. This CDR3 is CASRPGRSAKGLYNSPLHF. CDR3 DNA sequence: TGTGCCAGCAGACCTGGAAGGTCGGCAAAGGGATTATATAATTCACCCCTCCACTTT. The chain employs TRBV6-1 and TRBJ1-6; D is ambiguous. Trimming stripped 6 bases from V and 4 bases from J, with 25 bases between. Germline CDR1 MNHNS, CDR2 SASEGT. This CDR3 region has 19 residues.